Below, 6 T cell receptor beta chains from the same sample are listed, as sequenced in a study of blood T cell repertoires in COVID-19. The protocol was immunoSEQ multiplex PCR, while the TCRdb copy is restricted to in-frame clones and leaves out a portion. Here the sample spans 120,000 to 150,000 clones, approximately 92% being singletons. Sample: peripheral blood. The source of these receptors is a man aged 18 to 30 with COVID-19, enrolled during active disease.

This chain joins TRBV5-4 and TRBJ2-1; 11 bases align to TRBD2. Losses at the gene ends were 1 base for V and 0 bases for J; bases not matched to a gene: 6. Germline CDR1 and CDR2: SGHNT and YYREEE (reference sequence). The CDR3 contains 18 residues. This CDR3 reads CASSLPTSGTFSYNEQFF. DNA for the CDR3: TGTGCCAGCAGCTTGCCGACTAGCGGGACGTTCTCCTACAATGAGCAGTTCTTC.

The V and J genes are TRBV2 and TRBJ2-5, with 9 positions matching TRBD1. V was pared by 5 bases and J by 2 bases, with 12 bases of the junction left unmatched. Per germline, CDR1 SNHLY and CDR2 FYNNEI. The CDR3 runs 17 residues. The CDR3 loop reads CASSLLGTGILQETQYF. The CDR3 DNA reads TGTGCCAGCAGTCTCCTAGGGACAGGGATACTTCAAGAGACCCAGTACTTC.

V usage is TRBV7-2 and J usage is TRBJ1-4; the match to TRBD1 covers 9 bases. Germline V gives CDR1 SGHTA, CDR2 FQGNSA. V gave up 6 bases and J gave up 4 bases; unmatched junction bases: 3. The CDR3 is 14 amino acids. The CDR3 DNA reads as TGTGCCAGCAGATTGACAGGGGGTAATGAAAAACTGTTTTTT. Its translation: CASRLTGGNEKLFF.

The chain is built from TRBV28 and TRBJ2-1; no firm D call. The CDR3 consists of 19 residues. V gave up 3 bases and J gave up 0 bases, with 21 bases separating them. Per germline, CDR1 MDHEN and CDR2 SYDVKM. CDR3 residues: CASSFYLPNSRSSYNEQFF. CDR3 bases: TGTGCCAGCAGTTTTTACCTACCCAATTCTAGAAGCTCCTACAATGAGCAGTTCTTC.

The rearrangement uses TRBV5-1 and TRBJ2-5; tentatively, D is TRBD2 (5 bases). The CDR3 has 16 amino acids. Germline V lookup: CDR1 SGHRS, CDR2 YFSETQ. Trimming took 1 base from V and 5 from J, leaving 18 bases between them. CDR3 sequence: CASSLRVTNQGETQYF. CDR3 DNA sequence: TGCGCCAGCAGCTTGCGGGTGACTAATCAAGGGGAGACCCAGTACTTC.

This rearrangement joins TRBV9 to TRBJ2-2, with 16 bases fitting TRBD2. Germline V CDR1 and CDR2: SGDLS, YYNGEE. This CDR3 contains 22 residues. V was pared by 4 bases and J by 5 bases, with 20 bases of the junction left unmatched. CDR3 residues: CASSPNLGLAGGPSKETGELFF. In DNA, the CDR3 is TGTGCCAGCAGCCCTAACCTGGGACTAGCGGGAGGGCCCTCCAAGGAGACCGGGGAGCTGTTTTTT.